This TCR beta chain derives from a study of T cell repertoires in cytomegalovirus infection. The CDR3 covers 16 residues. CDR1 and CDR2 (germline): SGHTA, FQGNSA. Unmatched junction bases numbered 14, after V lost 7 bases and J lost 8 bases. General observations from the study: In two of eight donors, the top clonotype was HLA-C-restricted CMV-specific.

From the reads, TCRdb called clonotypes with MiXCR, one entry per CDR3 protein. Among around 450,000 distinct CDR3 sequences listed, 30% to 40% were seen once. Note on this clonotype: Antigen specificity is unknown.

Sequenced material: PBMCs. The chain is built from TRBV7-2 and TRBJ2-1; 10 bases are a match to TRBD1. This TCR was sampled from a human donor in good health (CMV status not recorded). Some clones in this sample may be carry-over from other donors' samples. CDR3 protein: CASIFGGQGVWDEQFF. CDR3 DNA sequence: TGTGCCAGCATATTTGGCGGACAGGGGGTCTGGGATGAGCAGTTCTTC.